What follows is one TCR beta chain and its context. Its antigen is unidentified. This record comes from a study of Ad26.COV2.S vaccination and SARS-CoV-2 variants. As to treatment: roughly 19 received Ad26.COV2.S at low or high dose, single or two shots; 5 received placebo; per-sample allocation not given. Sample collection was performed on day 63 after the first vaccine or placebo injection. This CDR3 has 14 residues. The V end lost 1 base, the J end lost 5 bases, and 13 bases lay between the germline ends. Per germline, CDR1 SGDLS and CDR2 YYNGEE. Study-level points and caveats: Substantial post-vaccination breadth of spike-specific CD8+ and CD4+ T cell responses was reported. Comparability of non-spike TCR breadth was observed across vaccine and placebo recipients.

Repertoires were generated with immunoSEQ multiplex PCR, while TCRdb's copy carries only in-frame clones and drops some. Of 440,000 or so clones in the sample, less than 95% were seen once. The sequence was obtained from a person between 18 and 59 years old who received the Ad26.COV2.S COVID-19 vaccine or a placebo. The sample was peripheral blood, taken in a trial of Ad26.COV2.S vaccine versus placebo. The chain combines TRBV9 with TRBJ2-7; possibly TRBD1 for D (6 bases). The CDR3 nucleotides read TGTGCCAGCAGCGTATCAGGGGTTAGAGACGAGCAGTACTTC. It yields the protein CASSVSGVRDEQYF.